This passage covers 27 T cell receptor beta chains from one sample sequenced in a study of T cell changes during pregnancy in multiple sclerosis. Assay: immunoSEQ multiplex PCR; the TCRdb copy retains only in-frame clones and omits some. Counted here are about 70,000 clones, around 92% occurring once; the ten biggest clones make up roughly 2%. The sample consisted of peripheral blood, taken in the first trimester of pregnancy. The origin of the receptors is a female donor with multiple sclerosis, enrolled in a pregnancy study.

This clone was recorded a few times. The gene calls are TRBV29-1 and TRBJ1-1, with a weak D call TRBD1 (6 bases). The CDR3 length is 15 residues. The V gene lost 4 bases and the J gene lost 4 bases, with 19 bases spanning the gap. Germline-derived CDR1 and CDR2 are SQVTM and ANQGSEA. In DNA form, the CDR3 reads TGCAGCGTTGGGACCCACGGGGGGCTGAGCACTGAAGCTTTCTTT. Protein: CSVGTHGGLSTEAFF. Complete variable domain (other parts from reference TRBV29-1 and TRBJ1-1): SAVISQKPSRDICQRGTSLTIQCQVDSQVTMMFWYRQQPGQSLTLIATANQGSEATYESGFVIDKFPISRPNLTFSTLTVSNMSPEDSSIYLCSVGTHGGLSTEAFFGQGTRLTVV.

This chain uses TRBV27 with TRBJ2-1; 7 bases match TRBD1. The V and J ends lost 7 bases and 9 bases, in that order; junction bases with no gene match: 9. CDR1 is MNHEY and CDR2 is SMNVEV in the germline V gene (reference sequence). This CDR3 is built from 13 residues. CDR3 amino acids: CASTYLTGTEQFF. The DNA for the CDR3 is TGTGCCAGCACCTACTTGACAGGGACTGAGCAGTTCTTC.

V gene TRBV28 combines with J gene TRBJ2-1; no firm D call. Trimming left V 6 bases short and J 6 bases short, with 9 bases between. Per germline, CDR1 MDHEN and CDR2 SYDVKM. CDR3 length equals 12 residues. The CDR3 sequence is CASSRSRNEQFF. DNA for the CDR3: TGTGCCAGCAGCCGCTCGCGCAATGAGCAGTTCTTC.

This clone was recorded once. The CDR3 is CASSLSGTSGGPSYEQYF. The CDR3, as DNA: TGTGCCAGCAGTTTATCGGGGACTAGCGGGGGGCCATCCTACGAGCAGTACTTC. This chain connects TRBV27 to TRBJ2-7, with 15 bases matching TRBD2. V lost 0 bases to trimming and J lost 1 base; unmatched junction nucleotides: 4. This CDR3 spans 18 amino acids. Germline loops: CDR1 MNHEY, CDR2 SMNVEV (reference sequence).

V gene TRBV7-2 combines with J gene TRBJ2-1; 9 positions agree with TRBD2. This CDR3 spans 16 amino acids. The germline V gene encodes CDR1 SGHTA and CDR2 FQGNSA. Losses at the gene ends were 0 bases for V and 12 bases for J; bases not matched to a gene: 12. The DNA of the CDR3 is TGTGCCAGCAGCTTAGCACCCGGGACTAGCAGGGTCGGGCAGTTCTTC. Its translation: CASSLAPGTSRVGQFF.

In DNA form, the CDR3 reads TGTGCCAGCAGTTTGCGGTTCGGACAGGGGGCCAAAAACATTCAGTACTTC. It encodes CASSLRFGQGAKNIQYF. V and J are TRBV13 and TRBJ2-4, with TRBD1 matching 9 bases. Germline lookup yields CDR1 PRHDT and CDR2 FYEKMQ (reference sequence). CDR3 size: 17 residues. Trimming took 6 bases from V and 1 from J; bases not matched to a gene: 10.

The chain's CDR3 is CASSQDPGLAGASRETQYF. CDR3 nucleotides: TGTGCCAGCAGCCAAGATCCCGGACTAGCGGGGGCCTCGCGGGAGACCCAGTACTTC. This rearrangement joins TRBV4-2 to TRBJ2-5; 13 positions agree with TRBD2. Germline values: CDR1 LGHNA, CDR2 YNFKEQ. This CDR3 has 19 residues. With 0 bases clipped from V and 5 bases from J, the junction kept 12 bases outside the gene matches.

V and J are TRBV5-8 and TRBJ2-1; D is possibly TRBD1 (5 bases). This CDR3 is 15 amino acids long. Germline CDR1 reads SGHTS; CDR2 reads YDEGEE. Deletions cut 1 base from V and 8 bases from J, with 16 bases between. The CDR3 spells CASSLIQETPDEQFF. In DNA, the CDR3 is TGTGCCAGCAGCTTGATACAGGAGACCCCTGATGAGCAGTTCTTC.

This chain joins TRBV19 and TRBJ1-5; D not certain. The CDR3 is 14 amino acids. The V gene's germline CDR1 is LNHDA and CDR2 SQIVND (reference sequence). Trimming shortened V by 7 bases and J by 2 bases, and 12 bases separated the two germline ends. The CDR3 region is CASKPDWGNQPQHF. CDR3 DNA: TGTGCCAGTAAACCGGACTGGGGCAATCAGCCCCAGCATTTT.

This sequence joins TRBV2 and TRBJ1-5; possible D gene TRBD1, 5 bases. The V end lost 8 bases, the J end lost 4 bases, and 12 bases lay between the germline ends. This CDR3 has 13 amino acids. Per the germline V gene, CDR1 is SNHLY and CDR2 is FYNNEI. The CDR3 DNA is TGTGCCAGCCGTGTAGGGACTAATCAGCCCCAGCATTTT. This translates into CASRVGTNQPQHF.

The CDR3 DNA sequence: TGTGCCAGCAGCTTAGCACCGGGACAGGGGGATGCTTTCTTT. This encodes CASSLAPGQGDAFF. The chain couples TRBV7-9 to TRBJ1-1; 11 bases line up with TRBD1. The V segment lost 0 bases and the J segment 11 bases; nucleotides outside the gene matches: 5. The CDR3 length is 14 residues. Germline CDR1 SEHNR, CDR2 FQNEAQ (reference sequence). Filled out from reference TRBV7-9 and TRBJ1-1, the complete variable domain reads DTGVSQNPRHKITKRGQNVTFRCDPISEHNRLYWYRQTLGQGPEFLTYFQNEAQLEKSRLLSDRFSAERPKGSFSTLEIQRTEQGDSAMYLCASSLAPGQGDAFFGQGTRLTVV.

This clone came up once. V is TRBV19 and J is TRBJ2-1; 8 nucleotides match TRBD2. V lost 4 bases and J lost 7; bases outside the gene matches: 15. CDR3 length: 17 amino acids. Looked up from germline, CDR1 is LNHDA and CDR2 is SQIVND (reference sequence). The CDR3 DNA reads as TGTGCCAGTAGTAGCAGCCGACGGGGGGGCCGATGGAATGAGCAGTTCTTC. Protein product: CASSSSRRGGRWNEQFF.

The V call is TRBV5-1, the J call TRBJ1-6, with TRBD1 matching over 7 bases. This CDR3 is built from 15 residues. Germline assignment: CDR1 SGHRS and CDR2 YFSETQ. V shed 5 bases and J 8 bases; nucleotides not matched to a gene: 10. CDR3 in amino acids: CASSLSGTEHSPLHF. The CDR3 nucleotides read TGCGCCAGCAGTCTCTCCGGGACAGAGCATTCACCCCTCCACTTT.

The rearrangement uses TRBV2 and TRBJ2-3, with no clear D. V lost 3 bases and J lost 3, with 13 bases in between. Germline V gives CDR1 SNHLY, CDR2 FYNNEI. This CDR3 contains 15 residues. CDR3 DNA sequence: TGTGCCAGCAGTGACACTCGCCAGAGGACAGATACGCAGTATTTT. Amino acid sequence: CASSDTRQRTDTQYF.

This chain joins TRBV19 and TRBJ2-1; 7 nucleotides align to TRBD2. The CDR3 totals 15 residues. Germline V gives CDR1 LNHDA, CDR2 SQIVND (reference sequence). V gave up 6 bases and J gave up 7 bases; unmatched junction bases: 12. The CDR3 spells CASRVWGGLSNEQFF. For the CDR3, the DNA is TGTGCCAGTAGGGTTTGGGGGGGTCTTTCTAATGAGCAGTTCTTC.

The chain is built from TRBV11-2 and TRBJ2-7; D remains ambiguous. Germline lookup yields CDR1 SGHAT and CDR2 FQNNGV. V lost 1 base and J 0 bases, leaving 7 bases between the germline ends. CDR3 length: 14 residues. The CDR3 nucleotides are TGTGCCAGCAGCTTAGTAGTCTACTCCTACGAGCAGTACTTC. This codes for CASSLVVYSYEQYF.

A remark on this clone: Mismatch with germline at one junction end may stem from a read error. The chain joins TRBV19 to TRBJ1-2; D perhaps matches TRBD1 (6 bases). The germline gives CDR1 LNHDA, CDR2 SQIVND (reference sequence). CDR3 length: 13 residues. The CDR3 nucleotides read TGTGCCAGTAGTATAAACAGGGACTACGGCTACACCTTC. Encoded protein: CASSINRDYGYTF.

This clone was found once. V usage is TRBV7-7 and J usage is TRBJ2-5, with a tentative D call TRBD1 (5 bases). This CDR3 is 14 amino acids long. Trimming removed 1 base from V and 5 bases from J, with 11 bases in between. Germline-derived CDR1 and CDR2 are SSHAT and FNYEAQ (reference sequence). CDR3 DNA: TGTGCCAGCAGCTTAGGGTCTCAGGGCGAGACCCAGTACTTC. Its translation: CASSLGSQGETQYF.

The genes are TRBV6-5 and TRBJ2-6; D remains unclear. Trimming removed 2 bases from V and 2 bases from J, with 4 bases in between. The germline V gene encodes CDR1 MNHEY and CDR2 SVGAGI. The CDR3 has 14 amino acids. The CDR3 spells CASSYTAGANVLTF. DNA for the CDR3: TGTGCCAGCAGTTACACTGCTGGGGCCAACGTCCTGACTTTC.

V and J are TRBV19 and TRBJ1-3; the match to TRBD1 covers 7 bases. The CDR3 contains 16 residues. The V gene end was trimmed by 4 bases and the J gene end by 4 bases; junction bases not matched to a gene: 10. Germline V gene data show CDR1 as LNHDA and CDR2 as SQIVND (reference sequence). The CDR3 DNA follows: TGTGCCAGTAGTAGGCCAAAGGGGGCGAGCGGAAACACCATATATTTT. Its protein product is CASSRPKGASGNTIYF.

The V gene is TRBV5-6, the J gene TRBJ2-7, with D possibly being TRBD1 (5 bases). Germline CDR1 SGHDT, CDR2 YYEEEE. There are 15 residues in the CDR3. The V end lost 1 base, the J end lost 2 bases, and 13 bases lay between the germline ends. CDR3 amino acids: CASSLWDRGTYEQYF. The CDR3 DNA reads as TGTGCCAGCAGCTTGTGGGATAGGGGAACCTACGAGCAGTACTTC.

The CDR3 reads CASSLYRRPEPYNSPLHF. The CDR3 nucleotides are TGTGCCAGCAGTTTATACCGCAGGCCCGAACCCTATAATTCACCCCTCCACTTT. The rearrangement uses TRBV27 and TRBJ1-6; D gene ambiguous. The V end lost 1 base, the J end lost 2 bases, and 15 bases lay between the germline ends. Germline-derived CDR1 and CDR2 are MNHEY and SMNVEV (reference sequence). The CDR3 is made up of 18 amino acids.

The rearrangement uses TRBV5-6 and TRBJ2-7; tentatively, D is TRBD1 (6 bases). From germline, CDR1 is SGHDT and CDR2 YYEEEE. The CDR3 sequence is 13 residues long. With 4 bases removed from V and 2 bases from J, the gap between germline ends came to 10 bases. The CDR3 DNA reads TGTGCCAGCAGCACCCGGGACACCTACGAGCAGTACTTC. It codes for CASSTRDTYEQYF.

Notes on this clone: Other DNA sequences from this sample encode an identical CDR3 as well. For the CDR3, the DNA is TGCGCCAGCAGCTTGGACGGCAGGGCGAACACTGAAGCTTTCTTT. Its protein product is CASSLDGRANTEAFF. The V gene is TRBV5-1, the J gene TRBJ1-1; weak D call: TRBD1 (5 bases). Germline CDR1 and CDR2: SGHRS and YFSETQ. The CDR3 totals 15 residues. Trimming shortened V by 0 bases and J by 1 base, and 10 bases separated the two germline ends.

The genes are TRBV18 and TRBJ1-3, with D tentatively TRBD1 (6 bases). Germline values: CDR1 KGHSH, CDR2 LQKENI. There are 14 residues in the CDR3. V dropped 7 bases and J dropped 4 bases, with 14 bases sitting between them. The CDR3 coding sequence is TGTGCCAGCTTATACAGGGACGCCGGAAACACCATATATTTT. Protein product: CASLYRDAGNTIYF.

This clone appeared once. This chain connects TRBV5-1 to TRBJ1-2; tentatively, D is TRBD1 (6 bases). CDR3 size: 16 residues. V lost 3 bases and J 0 bases, leaving 15 bases between the germline ends. Germline V gene lookup returns CDR1 SGHRS and CDR2 YFSETQ. The CDR3 sequence is CASSSDRGTANYGYTF. DNA of the CDR3: TGCGCCAGCAGCTCGGACAGAGGAACCGCTAACTATGGCTACACCTTC. The complete variable domain, with remaining parts taken from reference TRBV5-1 and TRBJ1-2, reads KAGVTQTPRYLIKTRGQQVTLSCSPISGHRSVSWYQQTPGQGLQFLFEYFSETQRNKGNFPGRFSGRQFSNSRSEMNVSTLELGDSALYLCASSSDRGTANYGYTFGSGTRLTVV.

The chain employs TRBV6-4 and TRBJ2-3, with 12 bases lining up with TRBD2. This CDR3 is built from 15 residues. Per germline, CDR1 MRHNA and CDR2 SNTAGT. V lost 3 bases and J lost 4; bases outside the gene matches: 2. CDR3 DNA: TGTGCCAGCAGTGAATCTAGCGGGAGGGCAGATACGCAGTATTTT. It specifies CASSESSGRADTQYF.